These T cell receptor beta chains were read from a single sample in a study of response to subunit inactivated influenza vaccine. Via MiXCR, TCRdb re-called the RT-PCR reads, giving one row per CDR3 protein. The sample contains 450,000 to 600,000 distinct CDR3 sequences, 16% of which appear only once. Sequencing used CD4+ T cells sorted from PBMCs, obtained 23 to 25 months after vaccination. The source is a man aged 50 to 75 who received an inactivated influenza vaccine. Both conserved end residues are part of each CDR3. D genes are given only for firm matches. Size tells how often a clone was seen (once, few, many) or the class of an expanded clone, and some rows leave it out.

TRBV18	TRBD1	-	15	TRBJ1-5	TGTGCCAGCTCATCCCAGGGGGCCAGCAATCAGCCCCAGCATTTT	CASSSQGASNQPQHF
TRBV2	TRBD1	-	14	TRBJ1-1	TGTGCCACCTCCCTGGCAGGGGGAGACACTGAAGCTTTCTTT	CATSLAGGDTEAFF
TRBV7-2	TRBD1	-	15	TRBJ2-5	TGTGCCAGCAGCTTAGAGACAGGGGGCAAGAGGACCCAGTACTTC	CASSLETGGKRTQYF
TRBV7-3	TRBD1	few	15	TRBJ1-2	TGTGCCAGCAGCTCTTCCGGGACAGGGGGCTATGGCTACACCTTC	CASSSSGTGGYGYTF
TRBV20-1	-	-	16	TRBJ2-5	TGCAGTGTGTTTACTACCCCTGGCCAGGTCCTCCAGACCCAGTACTTC	CSVFTTPGQVLQTQYF
TRBV24-1	-	many	20	TRBJ2-5	TGTGCCACCAGTGATTCGTTTAGTGGGCGGCTTACAAGTTTCCAAGAGACCCAGTACTTC	CATSDSFSGRLTSFQETQYF
TRBV12-3/TRBV12-4	-	-	14	TRBJ2-1	TGTGCCAGCTCCCCGACACGGCGATACAATGAGCAGTTCTTC	CASSPTRRYNEQFF
TRBV29-1	-	few	12	TRBJ2-5	TGCAGCGCCGCCCGGGGTTTAGAGACCCAGTACTTC	CSAARGLETQYF
TRBV20-1	TRBD2	many	16	TRBJ2-3	TGCAGTGCTCCAAACCGACGGGAGGGCAGCACAGATACGCAGTATTTT	CSAPNRREGSTDTQYF
TRBV19	TRBD2	few	14	TRBJ2-7	TGTGCCAGTAGTATGAGGACTAGCGGCTACGAGCAGTACTTC	CASSMRTSGYEQYF
TRBV20-1	-	few	17	TRBJ2-5	TGCAGTGCTAGAAAAAGACGACTAGGAGAGTACCAAGAGACCCAGTACTTC	CSARKRRLGEYQETQYF
TRBV9	-	many	13	TRBJ2-5	TGTGCCAGCAGCGTAGCGGTACAAGAGACCCAGTACTTC	CASSVAVQETQYF
TRBV24-1	TRBD1	-	13	TRBJ1-2	TGTGCCACCAGTGAAGTTGACAGGGGTGGCTACACCTTC	CATSEVDRGGYTF
TRBV5-5	-	-	17	TRBJ2-7	TGTGCCAGCAGCTTGAGTTTCTACGGGTTCCCTACCTACGAGCAGTACTTC	CASSLSFYGFPTYEQYF
TRBV20-1	TRBD1	few	15	TRBJ1-4	TGCAGTGCTAGAGGCACAGGGGGTCATTACGAAAAACTGTTTTTT	CSARGTGGHYEKLFF
TRBV3-1	-	-	13	TRBJ1-1	TGTGCCAGCAGCCAACTCGGTGTCACTGAAGCTTTCTTT	CASSQLGVTEAFF
TRBV7-8	-	few	15	TRBJ2-2	TGTGCCAGCAGCTTACGGATTAAAATCACCGGGGAGCTGTTTTTT	CASSLRIKITGELFF
TRBV20-1	TRBD2	few	14	TRBJ2-1	TGCAGTGCTCTTACTAGCGGGGGGGTCGGTGAGCAGTTCTTC	CSALTSGGVGEQFF
TRBV24-1	-	-	14	TRBJ1-5	TGTGCCACCAGTGCACGGGGAACCGATCAGCCCCAGCATTTT	CATSARGTDQPQHF
TRBV11-1	-	few	19	TRBJ1-1	TGTGCCAGCAGCTACTTCTGGCCAGGGGATAGGGGGATGAACACTGAAGCTTTCTTT	CASSYFWPGDRGMNTEAFF
TRBV30	-	few	12	TRBJ2-5	TGTGCCTGGGCTCTAGCGCAGAGGGCCCAGTACTTC	CAWALAQRAQYF
TRBV28	TRBD2	-	13	TRBJ2-7	TGTGCCAGCAGTATCGGGACTAGAGGCGAGCAGTACTTC	CASSIGTRGEQYF
TRBV9	-	few	14	TRBJ2-7	TGTGCCAGCAGCGTAGCGCAGGGATCCTACGAGCAGTACTTC	CASSVAQGSYEQYF
TRBV15	-	many	16	TRBJ1-2	TGTGCCACCAGCAGAGATGTGGGTTCGGCGGGAACTGGCTACACCTTC	CATSRDVGSAGTGYTF
TRBV24-1	TRBD1	-	15	TRBJ2-1	TGTGCCACCAGTAAAGAGGGGACAGGGGTGGGGGAGCAGTTCTTC	CATSKEGTGVGEQFF
TRBV6-2/TRBV6-3	TRBD2	-	16	TRBJ2-2	TGTGCCAGCACCTTGACGGGGGGGTTGAACACCGGGGAGCTGTTTTTT	CASTLTGGLNTGELFF
TRBV7-2	-	few	15	TRBJ1-4	TGTGCCAGCAGCTTAGGGCTGGAAACTAATGAAAAACTGTTTTTT	CASSLGLETNEKLFF
TRBV10-3	-	-	13	TRBJ2-1	TGTGCCATCAGTGAAAGTTTGCACAATGAGCAGTTCTTC	CAISESLHNEQFF
TRBV12-3/TRBV12-4	-	-	15	TRBJ2-7	TGTGCCAGCAGTACCCAGTTAGGCAGCCTCTACGAGCAGTACTTC	CASSTQLGSLYEQYF